This entry is about one TCR beta chain. This record belongs to a study of blood T cell repertoires in COVID-19. In the study overall: From the United States, Italy and Spain came samples of acute and convalescent COVID-19.

TCRdb's copy holds only in-frame clones and misses some; the assay was immunoSEQ multiplex PCR. The data contain about 290,000 clones, approximately 90% of them singletons. From germline, CDR1 is MNHEY and CDR2 SVGEGT. V lost 6 bases and J 2 bases, leaving 19 bases between the germline ends. CDR3 length: 16 amino acids. The V gene is TRBV6-2 or TRBV6-3, the J gene TRBJ1-2; D might be TRBD1 (5 bases). The sequence was collected from a woman under 40 with active or convalescent COVID-19. Specimen: peripheral blood. The CDR3 DNA follows: TGTGCCAGCAGCTCCCCCTTTTCAGGGCCGAACTATGGCTACACCTTC. This encodes CASSSPFSGPNYGYTF.